Presented here are 28 T cell receptor beta chains from one specimen sequenced in a study of blood T cell repertoires in COVID-19. Measured with immunoSEQ multiplex PCR; TCRdb has only the in-frame clones, and not every one. This sample has about 250,000 clones, with approximately 90% found just once. Sequencing input: PBMCs or T cells enriched from blood (not recorded which). The receptor source for this set is a woman under 30 who had recovered from COVID-19.

CDR3 in amino acids: CASRRPTAGDTEAFF. CDR3 sequence (DNA): TGTGCCAGTAGGCGCCCGACAGCGGGGGACACTGAAGCTTTCTTT. V usage is TRBV19 and J usage is TRBJ1-1, with D possibly TRBD1 on 5 matching bases. This CDR3 comprises 15 residues. Trimming left V 6 bases short and J 3 bases short, with 17 bases between. Germline V gene lookup returns CDR1 LNHDA and CDR2 SQIVND (reference sequence). The full variable domain, its missing parts supplied by reference TRBV19 and TRBJ1-1, is DGGITQSPKYLFRKEGQNVTLSCEQNLNHDAMYWYRQDPGQGLRLIYYSQIVNDFQKGDIAEGYSVSREKKESFPLTVTSAQKNPTAFYLCASRRPTAGDTEAFFGQGTRLTVV.

CDR3 loop: CASSELQGAGGYTF. CDR3 DNA: TGTGCCAGCAGTGAGCTCCAGGGGGCCGGGGGCTACACCTTC. The chain joins TRBV2 to TRBJ1-2; 8 nucleotides align to TRBD1. From germline, CDR1 is SNHLY and CDR2 FYNNEI. The CDR3 covers 14 residues. V trimming: 3 bases; J trimming: 8 bases; junction bases outside the gene matches: 8.

The chain joins TRBV28 to TRBJ1-2, with D perhaps matching TRBD1 (6 bases). The V gene lost 3 bases and the J gene lost 4 bases, with 24 bases spanning the gap. The germline gives CDR1 MDHEN, CDR2 SYDVKM. The CDR3 contains 18 residues. The CDR3 DNA follows: TGTGCCAGCAGTTTCATTTTACAGGGTCGCGAAGGGGGCTATGGCTACACCTTC. Protein sequence: CASSFILQGREGGYGYTF.

This chain connects TRBV6-2 or TRBV6-3 to TRBJ1-2; 8 bases line up with TRBD1. The CDR3 is 13 residues long. CDR1 and CDR2 from the germline V gene are MNHEY and SVGEGT. V was clipped by 5 bases and J by 4 bases; unmatched bases: 3. CDR3 DNA sequence: TGTGCCAGCAGTACGACAGGGGCCTATGGCTACACCTTC. This sequence encodes CASSTTGAYGYTF.

V is TRBV14 and J is TRBJ2-2; D not resolved. CDR3 length: 13 residues. Germline-derived CDR1 and CDR2 are SGHDN and FVKESK. Trimming took off 5 bases at V and 2 bases at J, with 6 bases between the two ends. The CDR3 sequence is CASSFKNTGELFF. The CDR3 DNA reads as TGTGCCAGCAGCTTCAAAAACACCGGGGAGCTGTTTTTT. Using reference TRBV14 and TRBJ2-2 for the parts outside the CDR3, the full variable domain is EAGVTQFPSHSVIEKGQTVTLRCDPISGHDNLYWYRRVMGKEIKFLLHFVKESKQDESGMPNNRFLAERTGGTYSTLKVQPAELEDSGVYFCASSFKNTGELFFGEGSRLTVL.

The chain recombines TRBV2 with TRBJ1-6; no clear D gene. The CDR3 extends over 16 amino acids. The germline CDR1 and CDR2 sequences are SNHLY and FYNNEI. Trimming took off 2 bases at V and 2 bases at J, with 10 bases between the two ends. The CDR3 bases are TGTGCCAGCAGTGAAAAGAGAGACACCTATAATTCACCCCTCCACTTT. Translated, it gives CASSEKRDTYNSPLHF. The full variable domain, in which reference TRBV2 and TRBJ1-6 provide the parts outside the CDR3, is EPEVTQTPSHQVTQMGQEVILRCVPISNHLYFYWYRQILGQKVEFLVSFYNNEISEKSEIFDDQFSVERPDGSNFTLKIRSTKLEDSAMYFCASSEKRDTYNSPLHFGNGTRLTVT.

V is TRBV5-6 and J is TRBJ1-2; the D gene is possibly TRBD1 (5 bases). Between the trimmed V and J ends, which lost 4 bases and 1 base, there was a span of 23 bases. The CDR3 is 18 amino acids. Per the germline V gene, CDR1 is SGHDT and CDR2 is YYEEEE. CDR3 nucleotide sequence: TGTGCCAGCAGCCCAGCACTAAATTGGGGCAGTCTTAACTATGGCTACACCTTC. As protein: CASSPALNWGSLNYGYTF.

This clone was counted once. The gene calls are TRBV19 and TRBJ1-5; no definite D call. From germline, CDR1 is LNHDA and CDR2 SQIVND (reference sequence). CDR3 length equals 14 residues. Trimming removed 5 bases at V and 4 bases at J, with 12 bases between. CDR3 in DNA: TGTGCCAGTAGTCCCCACCCGGAGAATCAGCCCCAGCATTTT. Its translation is CASSPHPENQPQHF.

This clone was observed a few times. The chain links TRBV5-1 to TRBJ1-6, with 7 bases fitting TRBD1. Unmatched junction bases numbered 4, after V lost 1 base and J lost 6 bases. Germline V gene lookup returns CDR1 SGHRS and CDR2 YFSETQ. The CDR3 contains 15 residues. The CDR3 region is CASSLLNRGNSPLHF. DNA of the CDR3: TGCGCCAGCAGCTTGTTAAACAGGGGTAATTCACCCCTCCACTTT.

V usage is TRBV12-5 and J usage is TRBJ1-5; 7 bases map to TRBD1. Trimming cost V 2 bases and J 4 bases; bases outside gene matches: 5. This CDR3 has 15 amino acids. Germline CDR1 and CDR2: LGHNT and FRNRAP. The CDR3 loop reads CASGLQTGKNQPQHF. The DNA of the CDR3 is TGTGCTAGTGGTTTGCAGACAGGGAAAAATCAGCCCCAGCATTTT.

The chain recombines TRBV27 with TRBJ1-5; tentatively, D is TRBD1 (6 bases). This CDR3 region has 20 residues. Germline V lookup: CDR1 MNHEY, CDR2 SMNVEV (reference sequence). The V end lost 8 bases, the J end lost 2 bases, and 31 bases lay between the germline ends. The CDR3 nucleotides are TGTGCCAGCGCCGCTGGGGGGTTAGGGGGGGGCAGATATGGCAATCAGCCCCAGCATTTT. Translation gives CASAAGGLGGGRYGNQPQHF.

J is TRBJ2-7 and V is TRBV3-1 (or the pseudogene TRBV3-2); a weak D match, TRBD2 (5 bases). This CDR3 has 16 amino acids. V was shortened by 1 base and J by 0 bases, with 13 bases between the two germline ends. In germline, CDR1 is LGHDT, CDR2 YNNKEL (reference sequence). CDR3 coding DNA: TGTGCCAGCAGCCAAGTGTACGGGGAAGGCTCCTACGAGCAGTACTTC. Translated: CASSQVYGEGSYEQYF.

J is TRBJ1-4 and V is TRBV7-2; 7 nucleotides match TRBD1. J was trimmed by 7 bases and V by 5 bases; bases with no gene match: 7. The V gene's germline CDR1 is SGHTA and CDR2 FQGNSA. The CDR3 spans 14 residues. The chain's CDR3 is CASSDRVRGEKLFF. The CDR3 DNA sequence: TGTGCCAGCAGCGACAGGGTGAGGGGTGAAAAACTGTTTTTT.

J is TRBJ1-2 and V is TRBV2, with 11 bases that match TRBD1. The V and J ends lost 6 bases and 10 bases, in that order; junction bases with no gene match: 10. CDR1 and CDR2 (germline): SNHLY, FYNNEI. This CDR3 comprises 14 residues. CDR3 bases: TGTGCCAGCAGGGAATTAGGGACAGGGGGAGTCTACACCTTC. Residues: CASRELGTGGVYTF.

The gene calls are TRBV5-4 and TRBJ1-1; TRBD1 might be the D (5 bases). Germline loops: CDR1 SGHNT, CDR2 YYREEE (reference sequence). V gave up 2 bases and J gave up 0 bases, with 11 bases separating them. The CDR3 has 15 residues. CDR3 loop: CASSLIKGLNTEAFF. CDR3 DNA: TGTGCCAGCAGCTTAATAAAGGGGTTGAACACTGAAGCTTTCTTT.

The chain recombines TRBV6-5 with TRBJ1-2; D remains unclear. The ends were cut back, 5 bases at V and 2 bases at J, with 12 bases in the middle. The CDR3 consists of 14 residues. The germline V gene encodes CDR1 MNHEY and CDR2 SVGAGI. Here the CDR3 DNA reads TGTGCCAGCAGTCCCCTCCGGTTAAACTATGGCTACACCTTC. Protein product: CASSPLRLNYGYTF.

The chain recombines TRBV18 with TRBJ2-5; 8 bases match TRBD2. V shed 2 bases, J shed 0 bases, and the junction held 2 bases outside the gene matches. The CDR3 has 15 residues. Germline-derived CDR1 and CDR2 are KGHSH and LQKENI. The CDR3 loop reads CASSPSGGHQETQYF. CDR3 DNA: TGTGCCAGCTCACCATCGGGGGGGCACCAAGAGACCCAGTACTTC.

This chain links TRBV6-5 with TRBJ2-2; a possible D gene is TRBD2 (5 bases). The CDR3 has 11 amino acids. V was shortened by 5 bases and J by 13 bases, with 11 bases between the two germline ends. Germline V CDR1 and CDR2: MNHEY, SVGAGI. CDR3 sequence: CASSREGVLFF. In nucleotides, the CDR3 is TGTGCCAGCAGTCGGGAAGGCGTGCTGTTTTTT.

The chain employs TRBV9 and TRBJ2-3; perhaps TRBD2 as D (6 bases). CDR1 is SGDLS, CDR2 YYNGEE, per germline. CDR3 size: 16 residues. V lost 3 bases to trimming and J lost 2 bases, with 16 bases between them. The CDR3 sequence: CASSAVTSLITDTQYF. The CDR3 region has the DNA TGTGCCAGCAGCGCCGTCACTAGCCTTATCACAGATACGCAGTATTTT.

The rearrangement links TRBV19 to TRBJ1-6; 10 positions match TRBD1. Germline loops: CDR1 LNHDA, CDR2 SQIVND (reference sequence). The CDR3 runs 14 residues. The V gene end was trimmed by 3 bases and the J gene end by 8 bases; junction bases not matched to a gene: 1. The CDR3 bases are TGTGCCAGTAGTATGACAGGGGGCGATTCACCCCTCCACTTT. Protein: CASSMTGGDSPLHF.

J is TRBJ2-7 and V is TRBV19, with D possibly matching TRBD1 (6 bases). Trimming cost V 4 bases and J 3 bases, with 7 bases left between them. Germline V gene data show CDR1 as LNHDA and CDR2 as SQIVND (reference sequence). The CDR3 totals 12 residues. The CDR3 is CASSTGDYEQYF. CDR3 DNA sequence: TGTGCCAGTAGTACAGGGGACTACGAGCAGTACTTC.

The V call is TRBV19, the J call TRBJ2-1; 15 bases fit TRBD2. In germline, CDR1 is LNHDA, CDR2 SQIVND (reference sequence). This CDR3 has 16 residues. The ends lost 5 bases at V and 7 bases at J; junction bases unmatched: 6. The CDR3 DNA reads as TGTGCCAGTAGTCCCCTAGGACTAGCGGGAGGGAATGAGCAGTTCTTC. It is translated as CASSPLGLAGGNEQFF.

This rearrangement joins TRBV7-2 to TRBJ1-1; 8 positions match TRBD1. Losses at the gene ends were 6 bases for V and 3 bases for J; bases not matched to a gene: 6. The germline V gene has CDR1 SGHTA and CDR2 FQGNSA. This CDR3 has 14 amino acids. The CDR3 region is CASRPQGGDTEAFF. The DNA of the CDR3 is TGTGCCAGCAGACCACAGGGGGGGGACACTGAAGCTTTCTTT.

The chain employs TRBV2 and TRBJ1-5; D gene ambiguous. The CDR3 consists of 12 residues. The V gene lost 5 bases and the J gene lost 4 bases, with 6 bases spanning the gap. Germline lookup yields CDR1 SNHLY and CDR2 FYNNEI. DNA of the CDR3: TGTGCCAGCAGTCAACAGAATCAGCCCCAGCATTTT. Translation: CASSQQNQPQHF.

The DNA for the CDR3 is TGTGCCAGCAGCCTAGGAGGGTTAGAGACCCAGTACTTC. It encodes CASSLGGLETQYF. J is TRBJ2-5 and V is TRBV11-1, with D possibly being TRBD2 (6 bases). Trimming took 5 bases from V and 4 from J, leaving 11 bases between them. From germline, CDR1 is SGHAT and CDR2 FQDESV (reference sequence). The length of the CDR3 is 13 residues.

Only one count was recorded for this clone. This sequence joins TRBV2 and TRBJ2-2, with 12 bases lining up with TRBD2. Germline values: CDR1 SNHLY, CDR2 FYNNEI. The V gene end was trimmed by 2 bases and the J gene end by 5 bases; junction bases not matched to a gene: 9. This CDR3 has 18 amino acids. DNA of the CDR3: TGTGCCAGCAGTGAACGGCGGCTAGCGGGGGGGAGGACCGGGGAGCTGTTTTTT. As protein: CASSERRLAGGRTGELFF.

The rearrangement joins TRBV6-5 to TRBJ2-2; 8 positions match TRBD1. The V and J ends lost 4 bases and 6 bases, in that order; junction bases with no gene match: 4. Germline V gene sequence: CDR1 MNHEY, CDR2 SVGAGI. CDR3 size: 14 residues. CDR3 DNA sequence: TGTGCCAGCAGTTTTCAGGGGGCGGCCGGGGAGCTGTTTTTT. Translation gives CASSFQGAAGELFF.

Here the CDR3 DNA reads TGTGCCAGCAGCCTCCGCGTAGCGGGGGGGCAGGGTGAGCAGTTCTTC. It yields the protein CASSLRVAGGQGEQFF. The rearrangement joins TRBV9 to TRBJ2-1; 11 nucleotides agree with TRBD2. The CDR3 runs 16 residues. V lost 4 bases, J lost 9 bases, and 12 bases stayed unmatched. Germline CDR1 and CDR2: SGDLS and YYNGEE.